Listed below are T cell receptor beta chains from one sample, sequenced in a study of regulatory T cells in long-lasting Graves disease. TCRdb reanalysed the multiplex PCR reads using MiXCR and keeps one entry per CDR3 protein. The sample gives under 500,000 distinct CDR3 sequences, roughly 20% of which show up once; about 20% is in the top ten. The material was peripheral blood mononuclear cells (PBMCs), obtained when the disease was refractory, from a patient treated with antithyroid drugs. The receptors were sampled from a female donor with Graves disease. Each CDR3 is given with its conserved first and last residue. The D gene is left open where the match is weak. Clone size is not always given. Where it is, it says once, few, many or a class for expanded clones.

v_gene: TRBV12-3/TRBV12-4
abundance: many
d_gene: TRBD2
j_gene: TRBJ2-5
CDR3aa: CASSLGLAGRETQYF
CDR3nt: TGTGCCAGCAGCCTGGGACTAGCGGGACGGGAGACCCAGTACTTC

v_gene: TRBV27
abundance: many
d_gene: TRBD2
j_gene: TRBJ2-7
CDR3aa: CASRGTRSSYEQYF
CDR3nt: TGTGCCAGCAGGGGGACTAGATCATCCTACGAGCAGTACTTC

v_gene: TRBV2
abundance: NA
d_gene: TRBD1
j_gene: TRBJ1-6
CDR3aa: CASSGQVNSPLHF
CDR3nt: TGTGCCAGCTCGGGACAGGTTAATTCACCCCTCCACTTT

v_gene: TRBV18
abundance: NA
d_gene: TRBD1
j_gene: TRBJ2-3
CDR3aa: CASRIRDSSTDTQYF
CDR3nt: TGTGCCAGCCGGATCCGGGACAGCAGCACAGATACGCAGTATTTT

v_gene: TRBV18
abundance: few
d_gene: NA
j_gene: TRBJ2-2
CDR3aa: CASSPRSNTGELFF
CDR3nt: TGTGCCAGCTCACCACGCTCGAACACCGGGGAGCTGTTTTTT

v_gene: TRBV20-1
abundance: NA
d_gene: TRBD1
j_gene: TRBJ2-7
CDR3aa: CSASLAGGIVYEQYF
CDR3nt: TGCAGTGCTAGCTTGGCAGGGGGCATTGTCTACGAGCAGTACTTC

v_gene: TRBV19
abundance: few
d_gene: TRBD1
j_gene: TRBJ1-5
CDR3aa: CASSVDRGRDQPQHF
CDR3nt: TGTGCCAGTAGTGTCGACAGGGGCAGGGATCAGCCCCAGCATTTT

v_gene: TRBV19
abundance: NA
d_gene: NA
j_gene: TRBJ2-7
CDR3aa: CASSSGVGTYEQYF
CDR3nt: TGTGCCAGTAGTAGTGGCGTGGGAACCTACGAGCAGTACTTC

v_gene: TRBV19
abundance: NA
d_gene: NA
j_gene: TRBJ1-5
CDR3aa: CASSIDLRTFVTQHF
CDR3nt: TGTGCCAGTAGTATAGATCTAAGGACTTTCGTGACCCAGCATTTT

v_gene: TRBV13
abundance: NA
d_gene: TRBD1
j_gene: TRBJ2-3
CDR3aa: CASSETGADTQYF
CDR3nt: TGTGCCAGCAGTGAAACAGGGGCGGATACGCAGTATTTT

v_gene: TRBV2
abundance: many
d_gene: NA
j_gene: TRBJ2-7
CDR3aa: CASSDPVGTYEQYF
CDR3nt: TGTGCCAGCAGTGACCCGGTGGGTACCTACGAGCAGTACTTC

v_gene: TRBV2
abundance: many
d_gene: TRBD2
j_gene: TRBJ2-5
CDR3aa: CASIDPFGQGGTETQYF
CDR3nt: TGTGCCAGCATTGACCCCTTCGGGCAGGGAGGGACGGAGACCCAGTACTTC

v_gene: TRBV3-2
abundance: NA
d_gene: NA
j_gene: TRBJ2-7
CDR3aa: CASSQGLVPYSYEQYF
CDR3nt: TGTGCCAGCAGCCAAGGGCTAGTTCCATACTCCTACGAGCAGTACTTC

v_gene: TRBV9
abundance: many
d_gene: NA
j_gene: TRBJ1-1
CDR3aa: CASSVGDGTEAFF
CDR3nt: TGTGCCAGCAGCGTAGGCGACGGCACTGAAGCTTTCTTT

v_gene: TRBV13
abundance: NA
d_gene: TRBD1
j_gene: TRBJ2-1
CDR3aa: CASSSTDREHEQFF
CDR3nt: TGTGCCAGCAGCTCGACGGACAGGGAACATGAGCAGTTCTTC

v_gene: TRBV5-1
abundance: NA
d_gene: NA
j_gene: TRBJ1-1
CDR3aa: CASSVRYSNTEAFF
CDR3nt: TGCGCCAGCAGCGTCAGATATAGTAACACTGAAGCTTTCTTT

v_gene: TRBV7-2
abundance: NA
d_gene: TRBD1
j_gene: TRBJ1-2
CDR3aa: CASSSTTGLGGYTF
CDR3nt: TGTGCCAGCAGCTCGACGACAGGGTTAGGGGGCTACACCTTC

v_gene: TRBV24-1
abundance: NA
d_gene: NA
j_gene: TRBJ1-2
CDR3aa: CATSDFGGTGYTF
CDR3nt: TGTGCCACCAGTGATTTCGGCGGCACCGGCTACACCTTC